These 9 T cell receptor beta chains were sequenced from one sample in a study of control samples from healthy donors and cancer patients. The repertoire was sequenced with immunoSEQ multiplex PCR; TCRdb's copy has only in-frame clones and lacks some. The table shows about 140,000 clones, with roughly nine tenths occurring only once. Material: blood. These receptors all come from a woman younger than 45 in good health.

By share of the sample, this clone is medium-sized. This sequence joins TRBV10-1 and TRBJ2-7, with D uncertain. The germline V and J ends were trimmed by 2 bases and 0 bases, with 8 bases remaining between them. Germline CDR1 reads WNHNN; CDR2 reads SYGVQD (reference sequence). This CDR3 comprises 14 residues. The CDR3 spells CASSEGPFSYEQYF. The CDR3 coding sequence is TGCGCCAGCAGTGAGGGGCCTTTCTCCTACGAGCAGTACTTC.

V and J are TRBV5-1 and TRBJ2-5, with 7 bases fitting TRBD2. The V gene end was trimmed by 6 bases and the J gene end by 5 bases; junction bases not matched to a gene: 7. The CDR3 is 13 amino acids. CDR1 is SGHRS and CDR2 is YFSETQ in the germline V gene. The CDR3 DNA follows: TGCGCCAGCATCGCGGGAGTCGGGGAGACCCAGTACTTC. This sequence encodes CASIAGVGETQYF. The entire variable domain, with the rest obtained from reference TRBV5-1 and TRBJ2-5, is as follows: KAGVTQTPRYLIKTRGQQVTLSCSPISGHRSVSWYQQTPGQGLQFLFEYFSETQRNKGNFPGRFSGRQFSNSRSEMNVSTLELGDSALYLCASIAGVGETQYFGPGTRLLVL.

CDR3 in amino acids: CASNLGRMNTEAFF. The DNA of the CDR3 is TGTGCCAGTAACCTTGGACGGATGAACACTGAAGCTTTCTTT. The chain uses TRBV19 and TRBJ1-1; no clear D. Trimming left V 7 bases short and J 0 bases short, with 12 bases between. Germline CDR1 is LNHDA and CDR2 is SQIVND (reference sequence). CDR3 length equals 14 residues.

The CDR3, as DNA: TGCAGCGTTGCCTTCTCAGGGGATACTGAAGCTTTCTTT. Translation: CSVAFSGDTEAFF. The V call is TRBV29-1, the J call TRBJ1-1; possible D gene TRBD1, 6 bases. The V end lost 4 bases, the J end lost 5 bases, and 14 bases lay between the germline ends. CDR1 is SQVTM, CDR2 ANQGSEA, per germline. This CDR3 is 13 amino acids long.

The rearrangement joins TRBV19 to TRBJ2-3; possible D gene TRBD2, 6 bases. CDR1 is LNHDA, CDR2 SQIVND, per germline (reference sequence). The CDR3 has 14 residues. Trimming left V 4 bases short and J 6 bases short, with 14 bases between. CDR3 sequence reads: CASSRGEAGDTQYF. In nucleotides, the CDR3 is TGTGCCAGTAGTAGGGGGGAAGCAGGGGATACGCAGTATTTT. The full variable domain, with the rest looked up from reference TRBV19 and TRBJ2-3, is DGGITQSPKYLFRKEGQNVTLSCEQNLNHDAMYWYRQDPGQGLRLIYYSQIVNDFQKGDIAEGYSVSREKKESFPLTVTSAQKNPTAFYLCASSRGEAGDTQYFGPGTRLTVL.

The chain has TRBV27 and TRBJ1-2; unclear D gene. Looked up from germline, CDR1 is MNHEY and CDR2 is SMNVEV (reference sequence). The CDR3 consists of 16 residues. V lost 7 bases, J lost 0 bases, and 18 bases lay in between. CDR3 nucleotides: TGTGCCAGCACAGAGTCTTCCCTGCTAGCTAACTATGGCTACACCTTC. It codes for CASTESSLLANYGYTF.

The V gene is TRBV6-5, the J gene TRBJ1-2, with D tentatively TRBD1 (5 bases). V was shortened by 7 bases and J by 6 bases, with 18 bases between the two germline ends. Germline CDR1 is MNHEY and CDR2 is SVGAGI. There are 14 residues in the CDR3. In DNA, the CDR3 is TGTGCCAGCACCCGCTTCGGTGGAGGGGATGGCTACACCTTC. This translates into CASTRFGGGDGYTF.

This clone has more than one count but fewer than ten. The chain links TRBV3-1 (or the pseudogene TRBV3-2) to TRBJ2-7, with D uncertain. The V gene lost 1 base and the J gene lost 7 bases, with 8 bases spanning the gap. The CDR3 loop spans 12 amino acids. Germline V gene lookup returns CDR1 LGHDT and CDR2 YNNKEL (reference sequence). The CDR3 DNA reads TGTGCCAGCAGCCAAGCGGAGTCGGAGCAGTACTTC. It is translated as CASSQAESEQYF.

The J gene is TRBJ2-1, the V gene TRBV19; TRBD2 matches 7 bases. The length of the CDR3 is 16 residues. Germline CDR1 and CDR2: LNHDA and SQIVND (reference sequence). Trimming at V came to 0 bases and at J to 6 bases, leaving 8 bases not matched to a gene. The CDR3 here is CASSIEDGRTGNEQFF. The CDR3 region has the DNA TGTGCCAGTAGTATAGAGGACGGGAGGACGGGCAATGAGCAGTTCTTC.